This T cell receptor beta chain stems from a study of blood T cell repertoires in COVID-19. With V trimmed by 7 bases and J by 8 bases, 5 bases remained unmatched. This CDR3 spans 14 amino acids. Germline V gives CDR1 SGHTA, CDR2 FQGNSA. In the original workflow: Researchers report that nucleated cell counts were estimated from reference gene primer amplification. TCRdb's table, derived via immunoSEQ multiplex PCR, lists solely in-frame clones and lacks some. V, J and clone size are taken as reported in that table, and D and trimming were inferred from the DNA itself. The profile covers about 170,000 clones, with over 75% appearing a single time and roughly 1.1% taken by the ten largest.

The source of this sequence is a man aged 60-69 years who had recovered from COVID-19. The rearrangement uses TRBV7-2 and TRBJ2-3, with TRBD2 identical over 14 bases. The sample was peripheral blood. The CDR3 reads CASKTSGGAPTQYF. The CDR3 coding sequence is TGTGCCAGCAAGACTAGCGGGGGGGCCCCTACGCAGTATTTT.